These 5 T cell receptor beta chains originate from one sample sequenced in a study of Ad26.COV2.S vaccination and SARS-CoV-2 variants. Produced via immunoSEQ multiplex PCR; TCRdb's table is partial and in-frame only. The sample comprises approximately 300,000 clones, around four fifths of which are singletons, and 2% to 2.5% rests with the top ten. As for treatment: over 15 received Ad26.COV2.S at low or high dose, single or two shots; about 5 received placebo; per-sample allocation not given. Day 63 following the first vaccine or placebo injection was when the samples were taken. This specimen was peripheral blood, taken in a trial of Ad26.COV2.S vaccine versus placebo. Receptor source: a person between 18 and 65 years old who received the Ad26.COV2.S COVID-19 vaccine or a placebo.

This chain uses TRBV14 with TRBJ2-3; possibly TRBD2 for D (6 bases). The germline gives CDR1 SGHDN, CDR2 FVKESK. V shed 5 bases and J shed 1 base, with 10 bases lying between them. This CDR3 contains 14 residues. The CDR3 here is CASSLRLGTDTQYF. For the CDR3, the DNA is TGTGCCAGCAGCTTACGACTAGGCACAGATACGCAGTATTTT.

This chain connects TRBV2 to TRBJ2-2, with a possible D match to TRBD2 (7 bases). V was clipped by 8 bases and J by 7 bases, with 17 bases between them. The CDR3 extends over 14 amino acids. The V gene's germline CDR1 is SNHLY and CDR2 FYNNEI. The CDR3 is CASSYGGRGGELFF. CDR3 DNA: TGTGCCAGCTCCTACGGGGGGCGTGGCGGGGAGCTGTTTTTT.

The chain is built from TRBV5-1 and TRBJ2-2; 8 bases fit TRBD2. This CDR3 is built from 15 residues. CDR1 and CDR2 (germline): SGHRS, YFSETQ. The J segment lost 5 bases and the V segment lost 3 bases, leaving 6 bases of the junction unmatched. CDR3 DNA sequence: TGCGCCAGCAGCTCCGGACAGCGGGGGACCGGGGAGCTGTTTTTT. It is translated as CASSSGQRGTGELFF.

The chain joins TRBV23-1 to TRBJ2-2; no definite D call. TRBV23-1 carries the ORF label, with uncertain function. Trimming shortened V by 8 bases and J by 6 bases, and 22 bases separated the two germline ends. The CDR3 is 16 residues long. CDR3 sequence: CASSPPPVHRAGELFF. The CDR3 nucleotides are TGCGCCAGCTCGCCGCCCCCCGTACATAGGGCCGGGGAGCTGTTTTTT.

The genes are TRBV2 and TRBJ1-3, with 9 bases lining up with TRBD1. This CDR3 contains 16 residues. The J segment lost 4 bases and the V segment lost 6 bases, leaving 10 bases of the junction unmatched. Germline V gene lookup returns CDR1 SNHLY and CDR2 FYNNEI. The CDR3 here is CASSGSGTGSGNTIYF. The CDR3 nucleotides are TGTGCCAGCAGCGGGAGTGGGACAGGGTCCGGAAACACCATATATTTT.